This passage covers 5 T cell receptor beta chains from one sample sequenced in a study of T cells after yellow fever vaccination. From the 5' RACE reads, TCRdb called clonotypes with MiXCR, one entry per CDR3 protein. Among about 12,000 distinct CDR3 sequences listed, approximately 5% were seen once. The specimen comprised PBMCs, either bulk or a sorted T-cell subset (CD4+, CD8+, memory, or dextramer-sorted; not recorded which), sampled on the day of the yellow fever booster vaccination. Receptor source: a man aged 25 to 40 who received the YFV17D yellow fever vaccine.

Ten or more counts support this clonotype. The chain recombines TRBV18 with TRBJ2-1; 16 bases line up with TRBD2. The germline V gene encodes CDR1 KGHSH and CDR2 LQKENI. The CDR3 loop spans 16 amino acids. V dropped 3 bases and J dropped 9; count of bases not matched to a gene: 5. The CDR3 reads CASSPGLAGGRSEQFF. Here the CDR3 DNA reads TGTGCCAGCTCACCGGGACTAGCGGGAGGGCGAAGTGAGCAGTTCTTC. The full variable domain, completed using reference TRBV18 and TRBJ2-1, is NAGVMQNPRHLVRRRGQEARLRCSPMKGHSHVYWYRQLPEEGLKFMVYLQKENIIDESGMPKERFSAEFPKEGPSILRIQQVVRGDSAAYFCASSPGLAGGRSEQFFGPGTRLTVL.

At least ten counts were recorded for this clonotype. The gene calls are TRBV7-8 and TRBJ1-1, with 10 bases matching TRBD1. The CDR3 covers 18 residues. CDR1 is SGHVS and CDR2 is FQNEAQ in the germline V gene. Trimming cost V 5 bases and J 0 bases; bases outside gene matches: 12. In DNA, the CDR3 is TGTGCCAGCAGCGGCGGCGGGACAGGGGTCGTAATGAACACTGAAGCTTTCTTT. Residues: CASSGGGTGVVMNTEAFF.

V is TRBV5-1 and J is TRBJ2-7, with 8 bases identical to TRBD1. The junction had 11 bases not matched to a gene; V was cut back by 5 bases and J by 7 bases. Per the germline V gene, CDR1 is SGHRS and CDR2 is YFSETQ. The CDR3 runs 14 residues. The CDR3 DNA follows: TGCGCCAGCAGGGAGACCGCTACAGGGGGTGAGCAGTACTTC. Translated, it gives CASRETATGGEQYF.

This clonotype occurred many times. CDR3 in DNA: TGTGCCAGCAGCCCTGGCGGGAGCTGGTCCTACGAGCAGTACTTC. Encoded protein: CASSPGGSWSYEQYF. The chain is built from TRBV28 and TRBJ2-7, with 7 bases fitting TRBD2. Per germline, CDR1 MDHEN and CDR2 SYDVKM. This CDR3 has 15 residues. J gave up 1 base and V 6 bases, and 9 bases lay outside the gene matches.

For this clonotype: This may be a read error, as it is one base from a much larger clone. The chain links TRBV7-2 to TRBJ2-1, with D tentatively TRBD2 (5 bases). Germline V gene data show CDR1 as SGHTA and CDR2 as FQGNSA. The CDR3 spans 13 residues. Trimming removed 3 bases from V and 10 bases from J, with 13 bases in between. CDR3 region: CASSFQEAREQFF. CDR3 nucleotide sequence: TGTGCCAGCAGCTTTCAGGAGGCGCGGGAGCAGTTCTTC.